Each of the 22 T cell receptor beta chains below was sequenced from the same sample in a study of cytomegalovirus exposure and HLA in healthy donors. Vbeta (60) and Jbeta (13) primers were used in the PCR. Clones were sequenced by immunoSEQ multiplex PCR, and TCRdb holds only the in-frame ones, with some missing. Of about 160,000 clones in the sample, roughly four fifths were seen once. The material sequenced was PBMCs. These receptor sequences come from a woman between 45 and 65 years old in good health and CMV-seropositive.

The chain links TRBV5-1 to TRBJ2-4, with a possible D match to TRBD1 (6 bases). Trimming pared 0 bases from V and 1 base from J, leaving 8 bases between. Germline CDR1 reads SGHRS; CDR2 reads YFSETQ. The CDR3 is 15 amino acids. The CDR3 loop reads CASSLDGGAKNIQYF. The CDR3 DNA is TGCGCCAGCAGCTTGGATGGGGGCGCCAAAAACATTCAGTACTTC.

The gene calls are TRBV6-1 and TRBJ1-2, with TRBD1 as a possible D gene (6 bases). Germline CDR1 reads MNHNS; CDR2 reads SASEGT. This CDR3 region has 14 residues. Trimming took 6 bases from V and 2 from J, leaving 13 bases between them. The CDR3: CASRFGQINYGYTF. CDR3 nucleotides: TGTGCCAGCAGATTCGGACAGATAAACTATGGCTACACCTTC.

The chain combines TRBV5-5 with TRBJ2-7; D remains ambiguous. Deletions cut 2 bases from V and 4 bases from J, with 10 bases between. The germline gives CDR1 SGHKS, CDR2 YYEKEE (reference sequence). This CDR3 region has 13 residues. The DNA for the CDR3 is TGTGCCAGCAGCTTTGACTTTGGGTACGAGCAGTACTTC. Residues: CASSFDFGYEQYF.

The CDR3 DNA reads TGTGCCAGCAGTCCCCCCTCACTCCAAGAGACCCAGTACTTC. The encoded protein is CASSPPSLQETQYF. The rearrangement joins TRBV6-1 to TRBJ2-5, with D uncertain. CDR3 length: 14 residues. The V and J ends lost 5 bases and 1 base respectively, with 11 bases between them. From germline, CDR1 is MNHNS and CDR2 SASEGT.

The V and J genes are TRBV18 and TRBJ2-5; possibly TRBD2 for D (6 bases). The germline V and J ends were trimmed by 10 bases and 1 base, with 13 bases remaining between them. Germline V gene data show CDR1 as KGHSH and CDR2 as LQKENI. The CDR3 consists of 13 residues. In DNA form, the CDR3 reads TGTGCCACCACTCCCGGGGGCCAAGAGACCCAGTACTTC. Its translation: CATTPGGQETQYF.

This chain connects TRBV2 to TRBJ2-7, with D perhaps matching TRBD2 (6 bases). Trimming shortened V by 6 bases and J by 6 bases, and 12 bases separated the two germline ends. Germline V gene sequence: CDR1 SNHLY, CDR2 FYNNEI. The CDR3 runs to 12 residues. This CDR3 is CASSGGGREQYF. The CDR3 DNA is TGTGCCAGCAGCGGAGGAGGGCGCGAGCAGTACTTC.

The CDR3 is CASSPLGLALETQYF. Written as DNA, the CDR3 is TGTGCCAGCAGCCCACTTGGACTAGCTCTGGAGACCCAGTACTTC. V is TRBV7-9 and J is TRBJ2-5, with 8 bases aligning to TRBD2. The length of the CDR3 is 15 residues. CDR1 is SEHNR, CDR2 FQNEAQ, per germline (reference sequence). V was clipped by 5 bases and J by 5 bases; unmatched bases: 10.

The V and J genes are TRBV14 and TRBJ2-7; weak D call: TRBD2 (5 bases). Germline-derived CDR1 and CDR2 are SGHDN and FVKESK. Trimming removed 0 bases from V and 9 bases from J, with 9 bases in between. The CDR3 is made up of 12 amino acids. CDR3 loop: CASSQDAGGQYF. CDR3 bases: TGTGCCAGCAGCCAAGACGCGGGCGGGCAGTACTTC.

This clone is a singleton in its sample. The rearrangement joins TRBV11-2 to TRBJ1-1, with TRBD1 as a possible D gene (6 bases). This CDR3 has 14 amino acids. The V end was cut by 4 bases, the J end by 4 bases, with 13 bases between. The germline gives CDR1 SGHAT, CDR2 FQNNGV. In nucleotides, the CDR3 is TGTGCCAGCAGCTCCCAGGGGTATGGCACTGAAGCTTTCTTT. This translates into CASSSQGYGTEAFF.

The chain carries TRBV4-2 and TRBJ2-5, with TRBD2 identical over 9 bases. Germline V gene lookup returns CDR1 LGHNA and CDR2 YNFKEQ. Trimming removed 5 bases from V and 1 base from J; junction bases left unmatched: 2. The CDR3 is 14 amino acids. The CDR3 protein is CASSVSGGQETQYF. The CDR3 nucleotides read TGTGCCAGCAGCGTTAGCGGGGGCCAAGAGACCCAGTACTTC.

This rearrangement joins TRBV12-5 to TRBJ1-1; the match to TRBD1 covers 7 bases. Trimming took 2 bases from V and 5 from J; bases not matched to a gene: 11. The CDR3 extends over 16 amino acids. Germline CDR1 and CDR2: LGHNT and FRNRAP. The CDR3 is CASGLIDRDLGTEAFF. CDR3 DNA: TGTGCTAGTGGTTTGATCGACAGGGACCTGGGGACTGAAGCTTTCTTT.

This clone has just one count. The chain employs TRBV6-5 and TRBJ2-1; 7 nucleotides match TRBD1. Germline-derived CDR1 and CDR2 are MNHEY and SVGAGI. CDR3 length: 13 amino acids. The V segment lost 6 bases and the J segment 6 bases; nucleotides outside the gene matches: 5. As DNA, the CDR3 is TGTGCCAGCAGGCTTACAGGGGTCAATGAGCAGTTCTTC. Its translation: CASRLTGVNEQFF.

The gene calls are TRBV29-1 and TRBJ2-4, with 7 bases identical to TRBD1. The CDR3 runs to 15 residues. CDR1 and CDR2 from the germline V gene are SQVTM and ANQGSEA. V was clipped by 4 bases and J by 0 bases; unmatched bases: 6. This CDR3 reads CSVVGDRVAKNIQYF. The CDR3 region has the DNA TGCAGCGTTGTGGGTGACAGGGTAGCCAAAAACATTCAGTACTTC.

The rearrangement joins TRBV6-5 to TRBJ1-5; D not resolved. The CDR3 has 12 residues. The V end lost 0 bases, the J end lost 7 bases, and 4 bases lay between the germline ends. Per germline, CDR1 MNHEY and CDR2 SVGAGI. This chain's CDR3 is CASSYSRQPQHF. The CDR3 DNA follows: TGTGCCAGCAGTTACTCGAGACAGCCCCAGCATTTT.

V usage is TRBV19 and J usage is TRBJ1-2, with unresolved D. The CDR3 is 12 amino acids. CDR1 is LNHDA and CDR2 is SQIVND in the germline V gene (reference sequence). The V end lost 5 bases, the J end lost 4 bases, and 8 bases lay between the germline ends. The CDR3, as DNA: TGTGCCAGTAGTGGACTGACCTATGGCTACACCTTC. Translating gives CASSGLTYGYTF.

The chain employs TRBV5-1 and TRBJ1-6, with 7 nucleotides matching TRBD1. The CDR3 runs 17 residues. The germline V gene has CDR1 SGHRS and CDR2 YFSETQ. The junction had 9 bases not matched to a gene; V was cut back by 3 bases and J by 3 bases. The CDR3, as DNA: TGCGCCAGCAGCTCTCAGGGACAGTCGAACTATAATTCACCCCTCCACTTT. Protein: CASSSQGQSNYNSPLHF. Together with reference TRBV5-1 and TRBJ1-6, the CDR3 gives the full variable domain: KAGVTQTPRYLIKTRGQQVTLSCSPISGHRSVSWYQQTPGQGLQFLFEYFSETQRNKGNFPGRFSGRQFSNSRSEMNVSTLELGDSALYLCASSSQGQSNYNSPLHFGNGTRLTVT.

This chain's CDR3 is CASSRTSGGLGNTEAFF. CDR3 coding DNA: TGTGCCAGCAGCCGAACTTCAGGGGGCTTGGGTAACACTGAAGCTTTCTTT. The chain couples TRBV9 to TRBJ1-1, with 8 bases matching TRBD1. The CDR3 sequence is 17 residues long. The germline V gene has CDR1 SGDLS and CDR2 YYNGEE. Germline trimming cut 4 bases from V and 2 bases from J; bases unmatched to any gene: 13.

The chain combines TRBV6-5 with TRBJ2-3; 9 nucleotides line up with TRBD2. V shed 3 bases, J shed 2 bases, and the junction held 3 bases outside the gene matches. Germline CDR1 and CDR2: MNHEY and SVGAGI. The CDR3 contains 15 residues. In DNA form, the CDR3 reads TGTGCCAGCAGTTATTCTAGCGGGGACACAGATACGCAGTATTTT. It translates to CASSYSSGDTDTQYF.

The V and J genes are TRBV5-6 and TRBJ1-6; D remains unclear. Trimming stripped 1 base from V and 0 bases from J, with 8 bases between. Germline CDR1 reads SGHDT; CDR2 reads YYEEEE. The CDR3 runs to 16 residues. In nucleotides, the CDR3 is TGTGCCAGCAGCTTGTGGTTGAGCTCCTATAATTCACCCCTCCACTTT. This gives the protein CASSLWLSSYNSPLHF.

This clone has a single count. The chain couples TRBV6-5 to TRBJ2-3; D possibly corresponds to TRBD1 (6 bases). The V end was cut by 5 bases, the J end by 6 bases, with 12 bases between. This CDR3 region has 13 residues. Per the germline V gene, CDR1 is MNHEY and CDR2 is SVGAGI. CDR3 bases: TGTGCCAGCAGTATGGGGGCAGGCGATACGCAGTATTTT. Protein sequence: CASSMGAGDTQYF.

This clone came up a few times. The rearrangement uses TRBV5-1 and TRBJ1-2; D may be TRBD1 (5 bases). The ends were cut back, 4 bases at V and 3 bases at J, with 16 bases in the middle. Germline assignment: CDR1 SGHRS and CDR2 YFSETQ. The CDR3 covers 15 residues. The CDR3 region is CASSRDTSGDYGYTF. In nucleotides, the CDR3 is TGCGCCAGCAGCCGCGACACTTCGGGGGACTATGGCTACACCTTC.

The chain carries TRBV18 and TRBJ1-3; no clear D gene. Trimming took off 0 bases at V and 14 bases at J, with 11 bases between the two ends. Per germline, CDR1 KGHSH and CDR2 LQKENI. The CDR3 consists of 12 residues. The CDR3 here is CASSPPRSAVYF. CDR3 DNA: TGTGCCAGCTCACCACCGAGATCGGCGGTATATTTT.